A single sample gave rise to the 27 T cell receptor beta chains below, sequenced in a study of patients and donors after allogeneic stem cell transplantation. TCRdb ran MiXCR on the RT-PCR reads and lists one entry per CDR3 protein. In the table there are fewer than 500,000 distinct CDR3 sequences, roughly 16% of which are singletons. The sequenced sample was blood, either unsorted or a sorted T cell fraction (not recorded which). The receptor source for this set is a human donor who was either an allogeneic HSCT recipient or a stem cell or donor lymphocyte infusion donor (not recorded which). It is not recorded whose cells these are; they may come from a transplant donor.

This clonotype was seen only a few times. The V gene is TRBV19, the J gene TRBJ1-5; 8 nucleotides line up with TRBD1. Germline CDR1 reads LNHDA; CDR2 reads SQIVND (reference sequence). V trimming: 7 bases; J trimming: 6 bases; junction bases outside the gene matches: 11. The length of the CDR3 is 15 residues. CDR3 coding DNA: TGTGCCAGTACCCTAGACAGGGGCCGGGTTCAGCCCCAGCATTTT. It specifies CASTLDRGRVQPQHF.

In its sample, this clonotype was seen a few times. One junction end does not reproduce the germline sequence, and a read error may be involved. V and J are TRBV7-8 and TRBJ1-1; no firm D call. This CDR3 has 12 residues. Germline V gene data show CDR1 as SGHVS and CDR2 as FQNEAQ. CDR3 DNA: TGTGCCAGCAGCTTACGGAACGCTGAAGCTTTCTTT. Residues: CASSLRNAEAFF.

In this sample, this clonotype turned up a few times. The chain couples TRBV27 to TRBJ2-6; D could derive from TRBD1 or TRBD2 (7 bases each). The length of the CDR3 is 16 residues. Germline-derived CDR1 and CDR2 are MNHEY and SMNVEV (reference sequence). V was shortened by 5 bases and J by 3 bases, with 14 bases between the two germline ends. CDR3 sequence reads: CASSIQGRDGANVLTF. The CDR3 DNA follows: TGTGCCAGCAGTATACAGGGGAGGGATGGGGCCAACGTCCTGACTTTC.

The V gene is TRBV29-1, the J gene TRBJ2-7, with 12 bases aligning to TRBD2. Germline V gives CDR1 SQVTM, CDR2 ANQGSEA. The CDR3 sequence is 15 residues long. V lost 1 base to trimming and J lost 2 bases; unmatched junction nucleotides: 3. The CDR3 sequence is CSVEGLAGDPYEQYF. DNA for the CDR3: TGCAGCGTTGAAGGACTAGCGGGGGACCCCTACGAGCAGTACTTC.

The V and J genes are TRBV20-1 and TRBJ1-5, with a weak D call TRBD1 (5 bases). Trimming cost V 6 bases and J 6 bases, with 21 bases left between them. Germline loops: CDR1 DFQATT, CDR2 SNEGSKA (reference sequence). The CDR3 has 15 amino acids. CDR3 loop: CSAIPTVGRGQPQHF. CDR3 bases: TGCAGTGCAATACCGACAGTGGGACGGGGTCAGCCCCAGCATTTT.

This clonotype was counted a few times. The chain joins TRBV9 to TRBJ2-7, with 13 bases identical to TRBD2. In germline, CDR1 is SGDLS, CDR2 YYNGEE. The trim removed 4 bases at V and 7 bases at J, leaving 8 bases unmatched. The CDR3 spans 15 residues. CDR3 DNA sequence: TGTGCCAGCAGCTCACTAGCGGGAGGGCCGAAGGAGCAGTACTTC. This translates into CASSSLAGGPKEQYF.

This chain connects TRBV6-5 to TRBJ2-2; 7 bases align to TRBD2. The CDR3 runs 13 residues. The V gene's germline CDR1 is MNHEY and CDR2 SVGAGI. Germline trimming cut 2 bases from V and 6 bases from J; bases unmatched to any gene: 0. The DNA for the CDR3 is TGTGCCAGCAGTTACCGGGAGGCCGGGGAGCTGTTTTTT. Translation: CASSYREAGELFF.

This clonotype has only a few counts. V gene TRBV5-6 combines with J gene TRBJ2-5; D is unresolved. This CDR3 comprises 13 residues. CDR1 and CDR2 (germline): SGHDT, YYEEEE. V lost 0 bases, J lost 2 bases, and 5 bases lay in between. CDR3 sequence reads: CASSLALQETQYF. The CDR3, as DNA: TGTGCCAGCAGCTTGGCACTGCAAGAGACCCAGTACTTC.

This clonotype was counted many times. The rearrangement links TRBV13 to TRBJ2-3; TRBD2 aligns across 8 bases. Germline values: CDR1 PRHDT, CDR2 FYEKMQ (reference sequence). J was trimmed by 6 bases and V by 3 bases; bases with no gene match: 8. The length of the CDR3 is 15 residues. The CDR3 loop reads CASSLTSVFDDTQYF. CDR3 nucleotide sequence: TGTGCCAGCAGCTTGACTAGCGTGTTCGACGATACGCAGTATTTT.

The chain recombines TRBV29-1 with TRBJ2-5; no definite D call. V was pared by 7 bases and J by 4 bases, with 10 bases between. The CDR3 spans 11 residues. CDR1 is SQVTM, CDR2 ANQGSEA, per germline. The CDR3 nucleotides read TGCAGCGGTGCCGTGGGAGAGACCCAGTACTTC. Its protein product is CSGAVGETQYF.

In its sample, this clonotype was seen a few times. The chain joins TRBV6-1 to TRBJ2-7; 11 positions match TRBD2. The J segment lost 5 bases and the V segment lost 5 bases, leaving 8 bases of the junction unmatched. Germline-derived CDR1 and CDR2 are MNHNS and SASEGT. The CDR3 is 15 amino acids. The CDR3 spells CASSNSGLAGDEQYF. In DNA form, the CDR3 reads TGTGCCAGCAGTAATTCAGGACTAGCGGGTGACGAGCAGTACTTC.

This clonotype was recorded many times. The V gene is TRBV24-1, the J gene TRBJ2-7; D unclear. V was pared by 6 bases and J by 1 base, with 15 bases between. The germline CDR1 and CDR2 sequences are KGHDR and SFDVKD. CDR3 length: 15 residues. CDR3 protein: CATSMELPYSYEQYF. In DNA form, the CDR3 reads TGTGCCACCAGTATGGAACTACCGTATTCCTACGAGCAGTACTTC.

This clonotype was seen repeatedly, ten times or more. The chain employs TRBV11-1 and TRBJ2-7, with a possible D match to TRBD1 (6 bases). Trimming removed 5 bases from V and 4 bases from J, with 18 bases in between. The CDR3 consists of 15 residues. Germline V gives CDR1 SGHAT, CDR2 FQDESV (reference sequence). CDR3 DNA: TGTGCCAGCAGCATAGTAGGGACAATTCGTTACGAGCAGTACTTC. It encodes CASSIVGTIRYEQYF.

The CDR3 here is CASTPTGLAGTYEQYF. CDR3 DNA sequence: TGTGCCAGCACCCCTACGGGACTAGCGGGTACCTACGAGCAGTACTTC. The chain is built from TRBV28 and TRBJ2-7; 12 bases agree with TRBD2. Germline CDR1 is MDHEN and CDR2 is SYDVKM. The CDR3 spans 16 residues. V lost 7 bases, J lost 2 bases, and 9 bases stayed unmatched.

This clonotype was counted ten times or more. J is TRBJ2-7 and V is TRBV5-5; D perhaps matches TRBD2 (5 bases). In germline, CDR1 is SGHKS, CDR2 YYEKEE (reference sequence). The CDR3 sequence is 15 residues long. V was shortened by 3 bases and J by 2 bases, with 15 bases between the two germline ends. The CDR3 reads CASSSLDGIPYEQYF. The CDR3 bases are TGTGCCAGCAGCTCCCTGGACGGGATTCCCTACGAGCAGTACTTC. The complete variable domain, with remaining parts taken from reference TRBV5-5 and TRBJ2-7, reads DAGVTQSPTHLIKTRGQQVTLRCSPISGHKSVSWYQQVLGQGPQFIFQYYEKEERGRGNFPDRFSARQFPNYSSELNVNALLLGDSALYLCASSSLDGIPYEQYFGPGTRLTVT.

This clonotype was found a few times. The chain has TRBV4-2 and TRBJ2-3, with 7 bases aligning to TRBD2. The CDR3 length is 15 residues. The V gene end was trimmed by 0 bases and the J gene end by 2 bases; junction bases not matched to a gene: 2. CDR1 and CDR2 (germline): LGHNA, YNFKEQ. Here the CDR3 reads CASSQDGTNTDTQYF. The CDR3 region has the DNA TGTGCCAGCAGCCAAGATGGGACTAACACAGATACGCAGTATTTT.

In this sample, this clonotype turned up many times. This chain joins TRBV6-5 and TRBJ2-2; no firm D call. Germline V gene lookup returns CDR1 MNHEY and CDR2 SVGAGI. The length of the CDR3 is 15 residues. With 3 bases removed from V and 10 bases from J, the gap between germline ends came to 18 bases. In DNA, the CDR3 is TGTGCCAGCAGTTATACTAACTGGGCCCTCACGGAGCTGTTTTTT. Amino acids: CASSYTNWALTELFF.

This chain uses TRBV9 with TRBJ2-1, with 9 bases fitting TRBD1. V was clipped by 4 bases and J by 10 bases; unmatched bases: 6. The CDR3 has 13 amino acids. Germline loops: CDR1 SGDLS, CDR2 YYNGEE. The CDR3 nucleotides are TGTGCCAGCAGCTTGGACAGGGGAGGGGAGCAGTTCTTC. Translated, it gives CASSLDRGGEQFF. Filled out from reference TRBV9 and TRBJ2-1, the complete variable domain reads DSGVTQTPKHLITATGQRVTLRCSPRSGDLSVYWYQQSLDQGLQFLIQYYNGEERAKGNILERFSAQQFPDLHSELNLSSLELGDSALYFCASSLDRGGEQFFGPGTRLTVL.

This chain links TRBV4-1 with TRBJ1-2; 8 nucleotides match TRBD1. Trimming at V came to 5 bases and at J to 8 bases, leaving 13 bases not matched to a gene. CDR1 and CDR2 (germline): MGHRA, YSYEKL. The CDR3 is 15 residues long. The DNA of the CDR3 is TGCGCCAGCAGCAGTCACTTGACAGGGGTCGAGGGCTACACCTTC. It codes for CASSSHLTGVEGYTF.

This clonotype was seen only a few times. J is TRBJ2-5 and V is TRBV20-1; weak D call: TRBD2 (6 bases). Between the trimmed V and J ends, which lost 0 bases and 2 bases, there was a span of 13 bases. The CDR3 consists of 15 residues. Per germline, CDR1 DFQATT and CDR2 SNEGSKA (reference sequence). CDR3 coding DNA: TGCAGTGCTAGAGATCCGTGGAGGGGACAAGAGACCCAGTACTTC. This gives the protein CSARDPWRGQETQYF.

The gene calls are TRBV10-3 and TRBJ1-2; 8 positions match TRBD1. CDR1 is ENHRY and CDR2 is SYGVKD in the germline V gene. The CDR3 runs to 16 residues. The V segment lost 2 bases and the J segment 7 bases; nucleotides outside the gene matches: 12. The CDR3 DNA reads TGTGCCATCAGTGAGCCCAAGACAGGGGAAATAACTGGCTACACCTTC. Its translation is CAISEPKTGEITGYTF.

The genes are TRBV2 and TRBJ2-1, with 8 bases aligning to TRBD2. The V gene end was trimmed by 6 bases and the J gene end by 4 bases; junction bases not matched to a gene: 8. This CDR3 comprises 15 residues. Germline lookup yields CDR1 SNHLY and CDR2 FYNNEI. The CDR3 loop reads CASSKLAAFYNEQFF. Here the CDR3 DNA reads TGTGCCAGCAGCAAACTAGCGGCCTTTTACAATGAGCAGTTCTTC. The full variable domain, rest sourced from reference TRBV2 and TRBJ2-1, is EPEVTQTPSHQVTQMGQEVILRCVPISNHLYFYWYRQILGQKVEFLVSFYNNEISEKSEIFDDQFSVERPDGSNFTLKIRSTKLEDSAMYFCASSKLAAFYNEQFFGPGTRLTVL.

The CDR3 loop reads CSVGQAYNEQFF. In DNA form, the CDR3 reads TGCAGCGTAGGGCAGGCTTACAATGAGCAGTTCTTC. The rearrangement uses TRBV29-1 and TRBJ2-1; unclear D gene. The CDR3 is made up of 12 amino acids. With 6 bases removed from V and 4 bases from J, the gap between germline ends came to 10 bases. Per the germline V gene, CDR1 is SQVTM and CDR2 is ANQGSEA.

The chain is built from TRBV5-8 and TRBJ2-1; D remains ambiguous. Trimming pared 5 bases from V and 5 bases from J, leaving 17 bases between. The germline gives CDR1 SGHTS, CDR2 YDEGEE. CDR3 length: 15 amino acids. CDR3 sequence reads: CASSHDLRNDNEQFF. CDR3 in DNA: TGTGCCAGCAGTCACGACTTAAGGAATGACAATGAGCAGTTCTTC.

The table lists this clonotype with a few counts. CDR3 amino acids: CASSPVGGERGYLHF. The CDR3 nucleotides read TGTGCCAGCTCGCCAGTAGGCGGTGAAAGGGGATACCTCCACTTT. The chain combines TRBV18 with TRBJ1-6; maybe TRBD1 (5 bases). The CDR3 is 15 amino acids. The V and J ends lost 6 bases and 15 bases respectively, with 24 bases between them. The germline gives CDR1 KGHSH, CDR2 LQKENI.

The chain couples TRBV2 to TRBJ2-5, with 9 bases aligning to TRBD1. Germline assignment: CDR1 SNHLY and CDR2 FYNNEI. The CDR3 is 17 amino acids. V lost 5 bases and J lost 4; bases outside the gene matches: 14. In nucleotides, the CDR3 is TGTGCCAGCAGTTTTAGCCCACAGGGGGCAGGAGGAGAGACCCAGTACTTC. Translating gives CASSFSPQGAGGETQYF.

The V and J genes are TRBV5-1 and TRBJ2-4; tentative D call: TRBD1 (5 bases). The germline gives CDR1 SGHRS, CDR2 YFSETQ. The CDR3 runs 14 residues. V was shortened by 5 bases and J by 0 bases, with 9 bases between the two germline ends. The CDR3 DNA sequence: TGCGCCAGCAGACTAACAGGAGCCAAAAACATTCAGTACTTC. Translated: CASRLTGAKNIQYF.